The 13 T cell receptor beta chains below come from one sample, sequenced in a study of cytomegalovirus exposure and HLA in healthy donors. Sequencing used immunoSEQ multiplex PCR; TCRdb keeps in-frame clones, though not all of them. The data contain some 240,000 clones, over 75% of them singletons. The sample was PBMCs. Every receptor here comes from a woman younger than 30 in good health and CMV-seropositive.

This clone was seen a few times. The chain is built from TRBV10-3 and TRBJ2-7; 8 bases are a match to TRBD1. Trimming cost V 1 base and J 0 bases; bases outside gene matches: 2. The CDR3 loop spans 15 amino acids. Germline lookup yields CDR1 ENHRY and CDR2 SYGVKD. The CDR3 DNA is TGTGCCATCAGTGAGTATACAGGGGGCTCCTACGAGCAGTACTTC. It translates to CAISEYTGGSYEQYF.

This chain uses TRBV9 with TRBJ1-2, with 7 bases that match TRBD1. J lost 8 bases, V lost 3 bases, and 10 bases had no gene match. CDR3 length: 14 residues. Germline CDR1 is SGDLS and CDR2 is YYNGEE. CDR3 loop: CASSALTGVDGYTF. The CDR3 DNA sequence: TGTGCCAGCAGCGCCCTAACAGGGGTTGACGGCTACACCTTC.

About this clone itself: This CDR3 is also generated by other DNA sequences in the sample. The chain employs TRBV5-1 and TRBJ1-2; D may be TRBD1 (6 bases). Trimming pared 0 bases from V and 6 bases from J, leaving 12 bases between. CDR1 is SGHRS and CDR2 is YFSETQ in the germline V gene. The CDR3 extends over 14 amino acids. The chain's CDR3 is CASSLVQGTDGYTF. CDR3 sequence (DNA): TGCGCCAGCAGCTTGGTGCAGGGGACGGATGGCTACACCTTC.

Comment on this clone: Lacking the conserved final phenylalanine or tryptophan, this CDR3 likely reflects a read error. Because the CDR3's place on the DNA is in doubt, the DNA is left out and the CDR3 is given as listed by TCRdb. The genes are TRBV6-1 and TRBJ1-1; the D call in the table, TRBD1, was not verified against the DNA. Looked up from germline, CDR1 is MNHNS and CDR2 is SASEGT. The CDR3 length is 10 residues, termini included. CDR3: CASSEWAIDV.

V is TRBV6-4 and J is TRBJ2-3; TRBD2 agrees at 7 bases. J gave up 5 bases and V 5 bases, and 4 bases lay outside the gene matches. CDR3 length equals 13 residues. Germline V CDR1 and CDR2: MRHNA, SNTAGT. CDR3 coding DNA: TGTGCCAGCAGTAGCGGGATGGGAGATACGCAGTATTTT. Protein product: CASSSGMGDTQYF.

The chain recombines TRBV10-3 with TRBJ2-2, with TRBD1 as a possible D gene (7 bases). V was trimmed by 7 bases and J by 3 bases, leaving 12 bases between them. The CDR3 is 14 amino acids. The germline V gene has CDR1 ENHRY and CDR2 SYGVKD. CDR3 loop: CAINDREDTGELFF. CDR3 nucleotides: TGTGCCATCAATGACAGGGAGGACACCGGGGAGCTGTTTTTT.

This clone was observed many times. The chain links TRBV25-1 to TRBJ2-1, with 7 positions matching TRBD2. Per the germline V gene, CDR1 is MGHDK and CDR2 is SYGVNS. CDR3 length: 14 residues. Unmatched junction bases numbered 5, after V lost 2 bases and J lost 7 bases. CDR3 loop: CASSEGPGGNEQFF. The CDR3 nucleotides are TGTGCCAGCAGTGAAGGCCCCGGGGGGAATGAGCAGTTCTTC.

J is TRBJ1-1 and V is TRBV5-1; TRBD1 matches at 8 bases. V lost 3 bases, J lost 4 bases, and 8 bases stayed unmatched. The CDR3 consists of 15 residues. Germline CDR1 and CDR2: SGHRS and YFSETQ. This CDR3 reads CASSSGGYRITEAFF. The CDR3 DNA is TGCGCCAGCAGCTCAGGGGGCTATCGGATCACTGAAGCTTTCTTT.

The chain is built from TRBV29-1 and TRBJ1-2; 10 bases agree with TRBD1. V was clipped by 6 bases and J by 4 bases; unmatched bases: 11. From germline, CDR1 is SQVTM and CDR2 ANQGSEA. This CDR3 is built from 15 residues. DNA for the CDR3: TGCAGCGTGATTACCCCGGGACAGGGGTCCTATGGCTACACCTTC. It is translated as CSVITPGQGSYGYTF.

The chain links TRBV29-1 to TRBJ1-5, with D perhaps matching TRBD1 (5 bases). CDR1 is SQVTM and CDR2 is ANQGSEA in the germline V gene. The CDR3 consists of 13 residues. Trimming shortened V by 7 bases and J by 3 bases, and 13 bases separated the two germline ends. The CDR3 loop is CSGADSFNQPQHF. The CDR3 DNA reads TGCAGCGGTGCTGACAGTTTCAATCAGCCCCAGCATTTT.

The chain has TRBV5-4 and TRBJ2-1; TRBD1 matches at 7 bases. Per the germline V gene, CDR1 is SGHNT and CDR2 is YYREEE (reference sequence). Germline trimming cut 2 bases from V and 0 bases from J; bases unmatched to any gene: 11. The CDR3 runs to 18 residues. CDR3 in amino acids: CASSLWTGRPSSYNEQFF. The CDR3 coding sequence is TGTGCCAGCAGCTTATGGACAGGCCGACCGAGCTCCTACAATGAGCAGTTCTTC.

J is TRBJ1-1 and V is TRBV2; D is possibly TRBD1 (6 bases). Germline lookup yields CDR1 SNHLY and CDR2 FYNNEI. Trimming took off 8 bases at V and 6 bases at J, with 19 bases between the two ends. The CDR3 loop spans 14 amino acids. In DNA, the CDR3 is TGTGCCAGCTTCACTCAGGGGCGAGGGGCTGAAGCTTTCTTT. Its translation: CASFTQGRGAEAFF.

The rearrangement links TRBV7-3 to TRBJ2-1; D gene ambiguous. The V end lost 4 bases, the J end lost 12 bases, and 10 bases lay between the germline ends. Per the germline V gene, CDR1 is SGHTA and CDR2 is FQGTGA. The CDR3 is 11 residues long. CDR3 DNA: TGTGCCAGCAGCTCTTACGGGTTGCAGTTCTTC. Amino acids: CASSSYGLQFF.